These T cell receptor beta chains were read from a single sample in a study of cytomegalovirus exposure and HLA in healthy donors. TCRdb's copy holds only in-frame clones and misses some; the assay was immunoSEQ multiplex PCR. The table shows approximately 81,000 clones, with around 84% occurring only once. Sequencing used PBMCs. The receptors shown here come from a woman aged 45-65 years in good health and CMV-seronegative. Each CDR3 is given with its conserved first and last residue. A D gene is named only where the DNA matches it firmly. Rows may omit the clone size; those that give it use once, few, many or a size class.

d_gene	j_gene	abundance	v_gene	CDR3nt	CDR3aa
.	TRBJ2-7	once	TRBV5-1	TGCGCCAGCTCCTTGATCGGGCAGGGAGGCTACGAGCAGTACTTC	CASSLIGQGGYEQYF
TRBD1	TRBJ1-2	.	TRBV6-5	TGTGCCAGCACCACACTCGGACAGGGAATCGGTGGCTACACCTTC	CASTTLGQGIGGYTF
.	TRBJ1-2	few	TRBV28	TGTGCCAGCACCGGACAGAACTATGGCTACACCTTC	CASTGQNYGYTF
TRBD2	TRBJ2-7	.	TRBV5-4	TGTGCCAGCAGCTTGGCCGGGGCGGGAGTGGACGAGCAGTACTTC	CASSLAGAGVDEQYF
TRBD1	TRBJ2-7	.	TRBV7-9	TGTGCCAGCAGCCCTCCAGGGGGCATATACGAGCAGTACTTC	CASSPPGGIYEQYF
.	TRBJ1-2	once	TRBV6-1	TGTGCCAGCAGCGAAGCTCCGGGAGCAAACTATGGCTACACCTTC	CASSEAPGANYGYTF
.	TRBJ2-7	.	TRBV7-2	TGTGCCAGCAGCTTAGTGGGACCCGGGACTCTCGAGCAGTACTTC	CASSLVGPGTLEQYF
.	TRBJ1-6	.	TRBV5-1	TGCGCCAGCAGCTTGGCGCAGGTCGAATCACCCCTCCACTTT	CASSLAQVESPLHF
TRBD1	TRBJ2-7	.	TRBV5-1	TGCGCCAGCACTCCCTTAGGGACAGGGCCCTACGAGCAGTACTTC	CASTPLGTGPYEQYF
.	TRBJ2-2	.	TRBV28	TGTGCCAGCAGTACCTCAGTTATGAACACCGGGGAGCTGTTTTTT	CASSTSVMNTGELFF
TRBD2	TRBJ2-3	.	TRBV2	TGTGCCAGACAACGAGCGGGAGGAGGCACAGATACGCAGTATTTT	CARQRAGGGTDTQYF
.	TRBJ1-1	.	TRBV30	TGTGCCTGTATCAGGGAGGTGGGCACTGAAGCTTTCTTT	CACIREVGTEAFF
.	TRBJ2-7	once	TRBV29-1	TGCAGCGTGATCAACAGGGATAGCTCCTACGAGCAGTACTTC	CSVINRDSSYEQYF
TRBD2	TRBJ2-7	.	TRBV5-4	TGTGCCAGCAGCCAGGGACTAGCGGGAGGGCAGTACTTC	CASSQGLAGGQYF
TRBD2	TRBJ2-1	.	TRBV7-3	TGTGCCAGCAGCTTATTAGGGCTAGCGGGAGGGTACAATGAGCAGTTCTTC	CASSLLGLAGGYNEQFF
TRBD1	TRBJ1-1	.	TRBV10-1	TGCGCCAGCACTCCGGACAGGGCCGACACTGAAGCTTTCTTT	CASTPDRADTEAFF
TRBD2	TRBJ2-3	once	TRBV29-1	TGCAGCGTTGGATTTAGCGGGAGCGCAGATACGCAGTATTTT	CSVGFSGSADTQYF
.	TRBJ2-1	.	TRBV1	TGCACCAGCAGCCAAGATAAGTCTAGCGGGCACTACTACAATGAGCAGTTCTTC	CTSSQDKSSGHYYNEQFF
TRBD1	TRBJ2-1	few	TRBV28	TGTGCCAGCACCGAACAGGGGGCGAAGCGGGGCAATGAGCAGTTCTTC	CASTEQGAKRGNEQFF
TRBD2	TRBJ2-3	.	TRBV4-2	TGTGCCAGCAGCCAAGCGGTAGCGGGGGTGGCAGATACGCAGTATTTT	CASSQAVAGVADTQYF
.	TRBJ1-5	.	TRBV7-8	TGTGCCAGCAGCCCCACCCAATTAAAGGACAGAGGGAATCAGCCCCAGCATTTT	CASSPTQLKDRGNQPQHF
.	TRBJ2-5	.	TRBV2	TGTGCCAGCAGTGAGAATGTGGGGGCCCGGGAGACCCAGTACTTC	CASSENVGARETQYF
.	TRBJ2-5	.	TRBV30	TGTGCCTGGTCTTCAGGGTGGCAAGAGACCCAGTACTTC	CAWSSGWQETQYF
.	TRBJ1-6	.	TRBV4-1	TGCGCCAGCAGCCCCCGACAGAGCTCCTATAATTCACCCCTCCACTTT	CASSPRQSSYNSPLHF
TRBD1	TRBJ1-1	.	TRBV9	TGTGCCAGCAGCCCATTGGGACAGTCAAACACTGAAGCTTTCTTT	CASSPLGQSNTEAFF
TRBD1	TRBJ2-7	.	TRBV2	TGTGCCAGCAGTGAAGGGGGTCGTCTCCGGGACAGGGCCTACGAGCAGTACTTC	CASSEGGRLRDRAYEQYF
.	TRBJ1-5	.	TRBV28	TGTGCCAGCAGTTTAGGTGGGCCGATCAATCAGCCCCAGCATTTT	CASSLGGPINQPQHF
.	TRBJ1-6	.	TRBV5-1	TGCGCCAGCAGCCTTGGGCAGGATAATTCACCCCTCCACTTT	CASSLGQDNSPLHF
.	TRBJ2-1	.	TRBV29-1	TGCAGCGTTGAAGGCTACACAAACCAAGGGGACAATGAGCAGTTCTTC	CSVEGYTNQGDNEQFF
.	TRBJ2-1	.	TRBV5-1	TGCGCCAGCAGCTTGGATCCCAGCGGCCTATACAATGAGCAGTTCTTC	CASSLDPSGLYNEQFF
.	TRBJ2-1	once	TRBV7-7	TGTGCTAGCAGCTTGTCCTATGAGGATGCGCGGCAGTTCTTC	CASSLSYEDARQFF
.	TRBJ1-4	.	TRBV9	TGTGCCAGCAGCTCTGGGCAGGGAAGAATGACGGCTGAAAAACTGTTTTTT	CASSSGQGRMTAEKLFF
.	TRBJ2-1	.	TRBV5-1	TGCGCCAGCAGCGTCTATGCGGAGAGATACAATGAGCAGTTCTTC	CASSVYAERYNEQFF
TRBD1	TRBJ2-2	.	TRBV11-2	TGTGCCAGCAGCTTCGGCAGGGGGCAGACCGGGGAGCTGTTTTTT	CASSFGRGQTGELFF
TRBD1	TRBJ2-7	.	TRBV29-1	TGCAGCGTCTGGACAGGGGGCAGATACGAGCAGTACTTC	CSVWTGGRYEQYF
TRBD2	TRBJ2-2	.	TRBV5-1	TGCGCCAGCAGCTTGCAGTCCGGGACTAGCAACACCGGGGAGCTGTTTTTT	CASSLQSGTSNTGELFF
.	TRBJ1-5	.	TRBV7-9	TGTGCCAGCAGCCCGGGGGGGGGCGACAGGAATCAGCCCCAGCATTTT	CASSPGGGDRNQPQHF
.	TRBJ2-5	.	TRBV5-4	TGTGCCAGCAGTCAGGTCGGCGAACAGACCCAGTACTTC	CASSQVGEQTQYF
.	TRBJ2-1	.	TRBV5-1	TGCGCCAGCAGCTTGGACCCCCGGGACACTGAGCAGTTCTTC	CASSLDPRDTEQFF
.	TRBJ2-1	.	TRBV4-1	TGCGCCAGCAGTAGGGTAGCGCCCTACAATGAGCAGTTCTTC	CASSRVAPYNEQFF
.	TRBJ1-3	.	TRBV28	TGTGCCAGCAGTTTAGGGCAACCCTCTGGAAACACCATATATTTT	CASSLGQPSGNTIYF
TRBD2	TRBJ2-1	.	TRBV9	TGTGCCAGCAGCGTAACCCTCTTAGCGGGAGGGCCCAATGAGCAGTTCTTC	CASSVTLLAGGPNEQFF
.	TRBJ2-2	.	TRBV29-1	TGCAGCGTCCGGGACAGCGGGTCCCCCGGGGAGCTGTTTTTT	CSVRDSGSPGELFF
TRBD2	TRBJ2-7	once	TRBV28	TGTGCCAGCAGTTCTCCGGGACTAGCTAATCGCGAGCAGTACTTC	CASSSPGLANREQYF
TRBD1	TRBJ1-2	.	TRBV19	TGTGCCAGTGGGAGAGGACAGGGGGCGCAGGGCTACACCTTC	CASGRGQGAQGYTF
.	TRBJ2-1	.	TRBV6-6	TGTGCCAGCAGGGACGGGAGCTCCTACAATGAGCAGTTCTTC	CASRDGSSYNEQFF